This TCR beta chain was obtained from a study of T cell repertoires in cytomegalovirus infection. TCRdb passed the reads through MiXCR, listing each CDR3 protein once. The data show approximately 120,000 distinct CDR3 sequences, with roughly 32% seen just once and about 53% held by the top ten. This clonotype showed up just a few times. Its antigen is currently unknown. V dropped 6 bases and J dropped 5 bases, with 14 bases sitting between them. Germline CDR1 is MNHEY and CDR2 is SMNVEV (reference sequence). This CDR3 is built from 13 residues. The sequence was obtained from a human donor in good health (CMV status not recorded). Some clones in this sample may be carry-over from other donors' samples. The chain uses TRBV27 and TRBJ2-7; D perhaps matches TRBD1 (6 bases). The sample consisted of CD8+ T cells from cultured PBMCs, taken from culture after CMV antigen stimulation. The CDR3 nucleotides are TGTGCCAGCAGGACGACAGGTCCCAACGAGCAGTACTTC. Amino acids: CASRTTGPNEQYF.